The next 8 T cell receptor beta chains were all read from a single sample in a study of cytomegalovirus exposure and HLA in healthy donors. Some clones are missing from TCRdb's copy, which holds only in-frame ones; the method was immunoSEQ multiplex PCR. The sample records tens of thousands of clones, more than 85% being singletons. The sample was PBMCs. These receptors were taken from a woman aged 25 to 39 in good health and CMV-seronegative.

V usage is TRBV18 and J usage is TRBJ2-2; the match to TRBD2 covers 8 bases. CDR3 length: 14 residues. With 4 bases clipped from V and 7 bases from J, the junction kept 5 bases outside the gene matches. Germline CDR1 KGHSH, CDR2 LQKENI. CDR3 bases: TGTGCCAGCTCACGGACTCTAGCGGGCGGGGAGCTGTTTTTT. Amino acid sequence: CASSRTLAGGELFF.

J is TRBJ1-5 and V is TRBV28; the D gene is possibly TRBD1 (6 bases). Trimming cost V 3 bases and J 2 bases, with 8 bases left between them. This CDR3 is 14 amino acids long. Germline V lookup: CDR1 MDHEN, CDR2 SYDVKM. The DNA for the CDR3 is TGTGCCAGCAGTTTCGCAGGGGGCAATCAGCCCCAGCATTTT. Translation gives CASSFAGGNQPQHF.

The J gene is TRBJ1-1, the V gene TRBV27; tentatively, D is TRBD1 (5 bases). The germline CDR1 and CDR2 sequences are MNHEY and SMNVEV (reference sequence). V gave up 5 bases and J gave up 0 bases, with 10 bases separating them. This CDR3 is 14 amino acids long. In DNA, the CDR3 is TGTGCCAGCAGTGGTAGGGGAATGAACACTGAAGCTTTCTTT. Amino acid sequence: CASSGRGMNTEAFF.

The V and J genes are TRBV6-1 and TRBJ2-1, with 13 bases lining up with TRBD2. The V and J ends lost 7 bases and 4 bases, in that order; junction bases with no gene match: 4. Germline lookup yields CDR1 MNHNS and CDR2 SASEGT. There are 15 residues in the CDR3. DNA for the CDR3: TGTGCCAGCACCTTACTAGCGGGGGGGTACAATGAGCAGTTCTTC. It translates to CASTLLAGGYNEQFF.

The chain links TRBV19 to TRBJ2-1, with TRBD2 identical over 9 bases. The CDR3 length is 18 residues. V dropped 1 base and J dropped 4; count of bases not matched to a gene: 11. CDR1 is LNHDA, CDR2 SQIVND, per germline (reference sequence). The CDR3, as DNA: TGTGCCAGTAGTATAGGAAGCGGCCGACTAGCGGTTTACAATGAGCAGTTCTTC. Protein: CASSIGSGRLAVYNEQFF.

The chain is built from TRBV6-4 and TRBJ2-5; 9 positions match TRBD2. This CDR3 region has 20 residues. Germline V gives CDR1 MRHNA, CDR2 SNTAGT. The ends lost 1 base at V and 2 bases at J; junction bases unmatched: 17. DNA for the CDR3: TGTGCCAGCAGTGACTTTTGTATGTCGGATAGCGGGGGATCACAAGAGACCCAGTACTTC. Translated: CASSDFCMSDSGGSQETQYF.

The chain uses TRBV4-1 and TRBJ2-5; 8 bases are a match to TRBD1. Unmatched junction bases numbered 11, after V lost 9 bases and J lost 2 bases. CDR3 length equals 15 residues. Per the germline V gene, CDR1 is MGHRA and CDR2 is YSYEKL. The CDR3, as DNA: TGCGCCAGTAAACTGACAGGGGTCACACAAGAGACCCAGTACTTC. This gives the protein CASKLTGVTQETQYF.

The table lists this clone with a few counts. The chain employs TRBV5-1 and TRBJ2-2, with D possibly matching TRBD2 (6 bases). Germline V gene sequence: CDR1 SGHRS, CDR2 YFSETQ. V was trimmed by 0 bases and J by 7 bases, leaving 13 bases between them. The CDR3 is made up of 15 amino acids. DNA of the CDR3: TGCGCCAGCAGCTTGGCCGCGGGTAGCGGCGGGGAGCTGTTTTTT. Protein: CASSLAAGSGGELFF.